A selection of T cell receptor beta chains follows, all from one sample in a study of cytomegalovirus exposure and HLA in healthy donors. Measured with immunoSEQ multiplex PCR; TCRdb has only the in-frame clones, and not every one. The sample lists 80,000 to 100,000 clones, about 82% occurring once. The source material was PBMCs. The origin of the receptors is a man aged 30 to 39 in good health and CMV-seronegative. Both conserved end residues are part of each CDR3. D genes are given only for firm matches. Clone size, where shown, is once, few, many, or a class for clones that have expanded.

D,V,J,size,CDR3,DNA
NA,TRBV27,TRBJ2-7,NA,CASSFVGVHEQYF,TGTGCCAGCAGTTTCGTAGGGGTACACGAGCAGTACTTC
NA,TRBV19,TRBJ2-2,NA,CASRPRGVWNTGELFF,TGTGCCAGTAGGCCCAGGGGGGTGTGGAACACCGGGGAGCTGTTTTTT
NA,TRBV7-2,TRBJ2-1,NA,CASSLMAGTYNEQFF,TGTGCCAGCAGCTTAATGGCCGGGACTTACAATGAGCAGTTCTTC
NA,TRBV5-1,TRBJ2-3,NA,CASSFLVEDTQYF,TGCGCCAGCAGCTTTCTCGTCGAGGATACGCAGTATTTT
TRBD1,TRBV2,TRBJ2-5,NA,CASRDRAETQYF,TGTGCCAGCAGGGACAGGGCAGAGACCCAGTACTTC
TRBD1,TRBV6-1,TRBJ2-7,few,CASSEEEGQGADEQYF,TGTGCCAGCAGTGAAGAGGAGGGACAGGGGGCGGACGAGCAGTACTTC
NA,TRBV4-2,TRBJ2-3,NA,CASSQGERAGTDTQYF,TGTGCCAGCAGCCAAGGAGAGCGGGCTGGCACAGATACGCAGTATTTT
TRBD2,TRBV19,TRBJ2-1,NA,CASSTRAGDYNEQFF,TGTGCCAGTAGTACCAGAGCGGGGGACTACAATGAGCAGTTCTTC
NA,TRBV7-2,TRBJ2-1,NA,CASSLSSQFNNEQFF,TGTGCCAGCAGCTTATCTTCACAGTTCAACAATGAGCAGTTCTTC
TRBD2,TRBV7-9,TRBJ2-5,NA,CASTPAGLETQYF,TGTGCCAGCACCCCAGCGGGATTAGAGACCCAGTACTTC
NA,TRBV15,TRBJ2-1,NA,CATSRAIGGLYNEQFF,TGTGCCACCAGCAGAGCAATCGGGGGGCTCTACAATGAGCAGTTCTTC
NA,TRBV30,TRBJ1-2,NA,CAWDRGGYGYTF,TGTGCCTGGGACAGAGGGGGCTATGGCTACACCTTC
NA,TRBV5-6,TRBJ1-4,NA,CASSPGGGLEKLFF,TGTGCCAGCAGCCCCGGTGGGGGACTGGAAAAACTGTTTTTT
TRBD2,TRBV5-4,TRBJ2-2,NA,CASSIAGVISGELFF,TGTGCCAGCAGCATAGCGGGAGTGATTTCCGGGGAGCTGTTTTTT
TRBD2,TRBV5-1,TRBJ2-7,NA,CASSSSGISYEQYF,TGCGCCAGCAGCTCTAGCGGGATTTCCTACGAGCAGTACTTC
NA,TRBV2,TRBJ1-1,NA,CASSSQWGSEAFF,TGTGCCAGCAGCTCACAGTGGGGCAGTGAAGCTTTCTTT
NA,TRBV7-9,TRBJ2-1,NA,CSSSLPSGEQFF,TGTTCCAGCAGCCTGCCATCAGGAGAGCAGTTCTTC
TRBD1,TRBV4-1,TRBJ2-6,few,CASSHDRVGSGANVLTF,TGCGCCAGCAGCCATGACAGGGTGGGCTCTGGGGCCAACGTCCTGACTTTC
TRBD1,TRBV2,TRBJ1-5,few,CASSETGTDNQPQHF,TGTGCCAGCAGCGAGACCGGGACAGACAATCAGCCCCAGCATTTT
TRBD2,TRBV2,TRBJ2-7,once,CASSEESGRAGSYEQYF,TGTGCCAGCAGTGAAGAAAGCGGGAGGGCCGGTTCCTACGAGCAGTACTTC
TRBD1,TRBV9,TRBJ1-6,NA,CASSPRTGYNSPLHF,TGTGCCAGCAGCCCCCGGACAGGCTATAATTCACCCCTCCACTTT
TRBD1,TRBV11-2,TRBJ1-3,NA,CASSQPRQGASGNTIYF,TGTGCCAGCAGCCAACCCCGACAGGGCGCCTCTGGAAACACCATATATTTT
NA,TRBV5-4,TRBJ2-3,NA,CASSLTGRDTQYF,TGTGCCAGCAGTCTTACAGGGAGAGATACGCAGTATTTT
NA,TRBV7-2,TRBJ1-2,NA,CASSPQTDTIYGYTF,TGTGCCAGCAGCCCCCAGACAGATACGATATATGGCTACACCTTC
TRBD1,TRBV27,TRBJ1-5,NA,CASSVPKTGNQPQHF,TGTGCCAGCAGTGTTCCAAAGACAGGGAATCAGCCCCAGCATTTT